These 9 T cell receptor beta chains originate from one sample sequenced in a study of blood T cells in healthy people across ages. With a J-beta primer mix and a sample-barcoded 5' primer, a second PCR ran about 7 to 12 cycles. TCRdb re-called the 5' RACE reads with MiXCR, one entry per CDR3 protein. The sample shows some 1.8 million distinct CDR3 sequences, roughly two fifths of them seen only once. What was sequenced was blood. The source is a human donor in good health.

The chain joins TRBV12-3 or TRBV12-4 to TRBJ2-1; 10 positions agree with TRBD1. The tail of the sequence fits TRBJ2-7 better, so the J call may be wrong. The length of the CDR3 is 16 residues. The CDR3 nucleotides read TGTGCCAGCATTGAGACCCCGGGACAGGGGCGCGATGAGCAGTACTTC. Amino acid sequence: CASIETPGQGRDEQYF.

V gene TRBV28 combines with J gene TRBJ2-5, with 9 bases identical to TRBD1. The CDR3 extends over 14 amino acids. Trimming at V came to 5 bases and at J to 8 bases, leaving 9 bases not matched to a gene. Germline CDR1 and CDR2: MDHEN and SYDVKM. The CDR3 DNA follows: TGTGCCAGCAGTAACAGGGGGCCGATCGACACCCAGTACTTC. Its translation: CASSNRGPIDTQYF.

The chain recombines TRBV28 with TRBJ1-4; 9 bases align to TRBD1. The CDR3 totals 15 residues. V dropped 5 bases and J dropped 7; count of bases not matched to a gene: 8. Germline V gene data show CDR1 as MDHEN and CDR2 as SYDVKM. CDR3 sequence (DNA): TGTGCCAGCAGTGCTCCGGACAGGGGTGCTGAAAAACTGTTTTTT. It is translated as CASSAPDRGAEKLFF.

This clonotype was seen only a few times. The chain carries TRBV2 and TRBJ2-1; perhaps TRBD1 as D (6 bases). Germline CDR1 is SNHLY and CDR2 is FYNNEI. The V gene lost 7 bases and the J gene lost 0 bases, with 22 bases spanning the gap. The CDR3 extends over 18 amino acids. CDR3 in DNA: TGTGCCAGCACCGAACGGGACACAAATTTATCCTCCTACAATGAGCAGTTCTTC. Its protein product is CASTERDTNLSSYNEQFF.

This clonotype has more than one count but fewer than ten. This sequence joins TRBV3-1 and TRBJ2-7; D not resolved. Germline CDR1 LGHDT, CDR2 YNNKEL (reference sequence). This CDR3 has 9 residues. V was pared by 0 bases and J by 11 bases, with 2 bases between. CDR3 region: CASSQEEYF. CDR3 sequence (DNA): TGTGCCAGCAGCCAAGAGGAGTACTTC.

The chain employs TRBV29-1 and TRBJ2-3; D might be TRBD2 (6 bases). This CDR3 comprises 12 residues. V was cut by 4 bases and J by 5 bases, with 10 bases left in between. The germline gives CDR1 SQVTM, CDR2 ANQGSEA. The CDR3 DNA sequence: TGCAGCGTTGTACTAGCAGAAGATACGCAGTATTTT. This translates into CSVVLAEDTQYF.

CDR3 loop: CASSQVVGSSYNEQFF. CDR3 bases: TGTGCCAGCAGCCAAGTCGTGGGGAGCTCCTACAATGAGCAGTTCTTC. The rearrangement links TRBV4-2 to TRBJ2-1; maybe TRBD2 (5 bases). This CDR3 has 16 amino acids. V lost 1 base and J 0 bases, leaving 10 bases between the germline ends. Per the germline V gene, CDR1 is LGHNA and CDR2 is YNFKEQ.

This clonotype was picked up a small number of times. The chain uses TRBV12-3 or TRBV12-4 and TRBJ1-1; D is undetermined. The length of the CDR3 is 13 residues. Trimming took off 4 bases at V and 4 bases at J, with 10 bases between the two ends. CDR3 protein: CASSSQEGTEAFF. The DNA of the CDR3 is TGTGCCAGCAGTTCCCAGGAGGGCACTGAAGCTTTCTTT.

The sample holds a few counts of this clonotype. This chain links TRBV6-2 or TRBV6-3 with TRBJ2-5; tentative D call: TRBD1 (5 bases). Germline CDR1 reads MNHEY; CDR2 reads SVGEGT. V lost 7 bases, J lost 1 base, and 13 bases lay in between. The CDR3 runs 14 residues. The DNA for the CDR3 is TGTGCCAGCAAAGTGGGGCCGTTCCAAGAGACCCAGTACTTC. Amino acid sequence: CASKVGPFQETQYF.